The TCR beta chain described here comes from a study of spatial heterogeneity in lung cancer. Study summary: Sequence detection consistently recorded a greater number of beta-chain than alpha-chain sequences. Overall study results and limits: At resection, ubiquitous expanded tumor TCRs appeared in blood more than at follow-up.

This clonotype was recorded many times. Its specificity is not known. Time point here: sample taken at primary tumor resection. Frozen PBMC, nontumor lung or tumor provided whole RNA, which was sequenced unsorted. Samples came from about 72 TRACERx patients with untreated early-stage lung cancer. After removal of 6 bases from V and 5 bases from J, the junction contained 9 bases not matched to a gene. The CDR3 contains 14 residues. Germline assignment: CDR1 SGHTA and CDR2 FQGNSA. TCRdb passed the 5' RACE reads through MiXCR, listing each CDR3 protein once. The sample yields 11,000 to 15,000 distinct CDR3 sequences, over 9% seen once.

The chain has TRBV7-2 and TRBJ2-7; 8 bases are a match to TRBD1. Here the sequenced sample was PBMCs, taken at surgery. The sequence was obtained from a male donor with early-stage non-small cell lung cancer. For the CDR3, the DNA is TGTGCCAGCAGAAGCCGGACAGGGCACGACGAGCAGTACTTC. Protein sequence: CASRSRTGHDEQYF.